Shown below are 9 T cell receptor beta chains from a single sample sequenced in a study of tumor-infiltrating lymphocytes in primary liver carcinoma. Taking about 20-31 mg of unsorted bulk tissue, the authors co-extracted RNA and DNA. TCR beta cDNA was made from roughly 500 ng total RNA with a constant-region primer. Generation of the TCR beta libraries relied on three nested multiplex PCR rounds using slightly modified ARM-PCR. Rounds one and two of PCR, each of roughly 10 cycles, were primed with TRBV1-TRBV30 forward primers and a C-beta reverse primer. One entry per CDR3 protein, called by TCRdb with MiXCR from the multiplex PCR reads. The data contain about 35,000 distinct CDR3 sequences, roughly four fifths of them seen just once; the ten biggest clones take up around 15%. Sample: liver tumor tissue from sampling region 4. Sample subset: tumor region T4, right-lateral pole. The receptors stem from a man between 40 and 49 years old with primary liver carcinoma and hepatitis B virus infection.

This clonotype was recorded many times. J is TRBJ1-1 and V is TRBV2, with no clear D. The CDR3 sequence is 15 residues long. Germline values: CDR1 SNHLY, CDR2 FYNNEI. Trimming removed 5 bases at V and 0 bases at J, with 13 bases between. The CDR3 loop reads CASSFLGSMNTEAFF. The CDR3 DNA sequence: TGTGCCAGCAGTTTCCTTGGATCTATGAACACTGAAGCTTTCTTT.

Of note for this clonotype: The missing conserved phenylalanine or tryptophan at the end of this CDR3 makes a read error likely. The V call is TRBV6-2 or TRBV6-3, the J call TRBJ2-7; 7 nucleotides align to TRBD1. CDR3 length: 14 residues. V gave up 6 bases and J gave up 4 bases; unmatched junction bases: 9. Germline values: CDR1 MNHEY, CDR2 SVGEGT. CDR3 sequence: CASRDTGDRYEQYY. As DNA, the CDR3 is TGTGCCAGCAGGGATACAGGGGATCGGTACGAGCAGTACTAC.

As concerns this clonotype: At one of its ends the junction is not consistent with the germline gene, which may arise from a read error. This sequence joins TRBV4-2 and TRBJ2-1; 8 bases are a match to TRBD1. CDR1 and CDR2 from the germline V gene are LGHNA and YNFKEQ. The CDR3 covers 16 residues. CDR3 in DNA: TGTGCCAGCAACCACGCCGGGGGACAGGTGAACAATGAGCAATTCTTC. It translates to CASNHAGGQVNNEQFF.

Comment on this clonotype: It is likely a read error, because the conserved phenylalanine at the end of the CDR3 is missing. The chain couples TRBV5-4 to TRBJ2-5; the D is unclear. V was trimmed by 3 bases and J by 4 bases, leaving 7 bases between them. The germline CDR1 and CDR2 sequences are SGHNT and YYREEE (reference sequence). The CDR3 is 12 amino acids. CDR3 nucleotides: TGTGCCAGCAGCTCGTTTCTAGAGACCCAGTACCTC. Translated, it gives CASSSFLETQYL.

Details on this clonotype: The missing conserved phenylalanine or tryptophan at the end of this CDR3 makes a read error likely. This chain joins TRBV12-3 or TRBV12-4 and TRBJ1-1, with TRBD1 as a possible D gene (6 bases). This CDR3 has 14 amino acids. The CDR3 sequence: CANSRHRGPAEAFL. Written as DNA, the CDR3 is TGTGCCAACAGTAGACATCGGGGGCCGGCTGAAGCTTTCCTT.

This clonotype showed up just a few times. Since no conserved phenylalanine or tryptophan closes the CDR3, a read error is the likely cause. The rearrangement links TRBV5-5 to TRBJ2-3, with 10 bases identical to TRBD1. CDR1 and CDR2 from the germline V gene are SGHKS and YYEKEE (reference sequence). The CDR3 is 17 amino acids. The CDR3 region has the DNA TGTGCCGGCAGCCGGGAAGCCGGGACAGGGGGCACAGATACGCAGTATTTA. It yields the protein CAGSREAGTGGTDTQYL.

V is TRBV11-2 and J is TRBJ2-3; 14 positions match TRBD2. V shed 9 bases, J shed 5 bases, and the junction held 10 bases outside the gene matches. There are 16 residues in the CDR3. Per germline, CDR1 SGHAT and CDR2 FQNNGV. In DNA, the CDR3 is TGTGCCAGTAGTTCGGGACTAGCGGGAGCGGTAGATACGCAGTATTTT. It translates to CASSSGLAGAVDTQYF. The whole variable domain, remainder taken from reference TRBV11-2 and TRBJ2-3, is EAGVAQSPRYKIIEKRQSVAFWCNPISGHATLYWYQQILGQGPKLLIQFQNNGVVDDSQLPKDRFSAERLKGVDSTLKIQPAKLEDSAVYLCASSSGLAGAVDTQYFGPGTRLTVL.

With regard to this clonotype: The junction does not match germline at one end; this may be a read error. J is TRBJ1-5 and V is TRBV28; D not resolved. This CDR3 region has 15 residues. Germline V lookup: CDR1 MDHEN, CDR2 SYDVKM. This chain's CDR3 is CTSSLYGVDNQPQHF. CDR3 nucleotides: TGCACCAGCAGTTTATATGGGGTGGACAATCAGCCCCAGCATTTT.

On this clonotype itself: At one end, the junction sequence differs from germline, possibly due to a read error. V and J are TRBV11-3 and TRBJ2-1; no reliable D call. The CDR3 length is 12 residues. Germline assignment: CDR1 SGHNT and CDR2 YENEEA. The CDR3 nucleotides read TGTGTCAGCAGCTTAAATGTCGATGAGCAGTTCTTC. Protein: CVSSLNVDEQFF.